Below, one TCR beta chain is given with its context. The sample is drawn from a study of blood T cell repertoires in COVID-19. TCRdb's table, derived via immunoSEQ multiplex PCR, lists solely in-frame clones and lacks some. The sample lists 45,000 or so clones; around nine tenths were seen once. With 1 base clipped from V and 2 bases from J, the junction kept 8 bases outside the gene matches. The CDR3 sequence is 15 residues long. Germline V gene lookup returns CDR1 SQVTM and CDR2 ANQGSEA. The clonotype originates from a human donor in a cohort sampled during active COVID-19. The chain combines TRBV29-1 with TRBJ2-7, with 7 bases that match TRBD1. Sequences were obtained from peripheral blood. The CDR3 region has the DNA TGCAGCGTTGAAGTCGGGACAGCCGAAACCTACGAGCAGTACTTC. This gives the protein CSVEVGTAETYEQYF.